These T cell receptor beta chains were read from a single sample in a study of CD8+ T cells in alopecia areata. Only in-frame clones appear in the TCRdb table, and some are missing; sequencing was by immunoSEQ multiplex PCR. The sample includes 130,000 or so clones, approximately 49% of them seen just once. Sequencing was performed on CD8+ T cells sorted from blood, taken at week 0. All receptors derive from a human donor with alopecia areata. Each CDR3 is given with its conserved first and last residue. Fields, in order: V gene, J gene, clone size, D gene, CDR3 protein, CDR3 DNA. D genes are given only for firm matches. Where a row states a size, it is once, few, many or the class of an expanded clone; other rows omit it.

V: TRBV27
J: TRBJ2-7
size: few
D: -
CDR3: CASSPLPDGGSEQYF
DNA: TGTGCCAGCAGCCCTCTCCCGGACGGCGGCTCCGAGCAGTACTTC

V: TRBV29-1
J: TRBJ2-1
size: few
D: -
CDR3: CSAGSSYNEQFF
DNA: TGCAGCGCCGGTAGCTCCTACAATGAGCAGTTCTTC

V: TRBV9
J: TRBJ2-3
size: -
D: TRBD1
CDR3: CASSTDRGDTQYF
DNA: TGTGCCAGCAGCACGGACAGGGGAGATACGCAGTATTTT

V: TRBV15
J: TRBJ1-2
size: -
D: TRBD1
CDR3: CATSIEQGAVGYTF
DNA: TGTGCCACCAGCATAGAACAGGGGGCGGTTGGCTACACCTTC

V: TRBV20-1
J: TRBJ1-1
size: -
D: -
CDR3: CSLGRGGAFF
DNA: TGCAGTCTGGGCCGGGGAGGCGCTTTCTTT

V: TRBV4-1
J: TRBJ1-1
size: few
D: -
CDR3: CASSQVDKNTEAFF
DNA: TGCGCCAGCAGCCAGGTTGACAAGAACACTGAAGCTTTCTTT

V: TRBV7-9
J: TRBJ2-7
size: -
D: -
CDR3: CASSLERTVQRYEQYF
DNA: TGTGCCAGCAGCTTAGAGAGGACCGTACAGCGCTACGAGCAGTACTTC

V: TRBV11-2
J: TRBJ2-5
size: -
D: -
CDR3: CASSLISETQYF
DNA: TGTGCCAGCAGCTTAATAAGCGAGACCCAGTACTTC

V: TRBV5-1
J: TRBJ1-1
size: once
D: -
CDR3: CASSLPANNTEAFF
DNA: TGCGCCAGCAGTCTTCCGGCGAATAACACTGAAGCTTTCTTT

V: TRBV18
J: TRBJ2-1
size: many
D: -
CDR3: CASSPKGLNEQFF
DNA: TGTGCCAGCTCACCGAAGGGTTTGAATGAGCAGTTCTTC

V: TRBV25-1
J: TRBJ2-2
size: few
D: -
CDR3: CASSDDTGELFF
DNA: TGTGCCAGCAGTGACGACACCGGGGAGCTGTTTTTT

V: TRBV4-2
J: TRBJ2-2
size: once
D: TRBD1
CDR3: CASSQKPGQGSTGELFF
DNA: TGTGCCAGCAGCCAAAAACCGGGACAGGGTAGCACCGGGGAGCTGTTTTTT

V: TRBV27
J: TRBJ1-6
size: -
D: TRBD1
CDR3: CASSLAPGTGDFTLHF
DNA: TGTGCCAGCAGTTTGGCCCCCGGGACAGGGGATTTCACCCTCCACTTT

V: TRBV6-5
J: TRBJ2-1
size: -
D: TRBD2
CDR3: CASSWTSGDGDEQFF
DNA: TGTGCCAGCAGTTGGACTAGCGGGGATGGAGATGAGCAGTTCTTC

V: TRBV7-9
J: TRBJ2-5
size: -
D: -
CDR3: CATERDFQETQYF
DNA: TGTGCCACTGAACGGGACTTCCAAGAGACCCAGTACTTC

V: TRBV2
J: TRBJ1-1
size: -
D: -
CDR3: CASSEGQLNTEAFF
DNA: TGTGCCAGCAGTGAAGGACAGTTGAACACTGAAGCTTTCTTT

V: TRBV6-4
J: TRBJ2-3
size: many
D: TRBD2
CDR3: CASSASGGASDTQYF
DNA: TGTGCCAGCAGTGCTAGCGGGGGGGCCTCAGATACGCAGTATTTT

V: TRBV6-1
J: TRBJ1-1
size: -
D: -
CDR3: CASSEFQGYNEAFF
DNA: TGTGCCAGCAGTGAATTTCAGGGGTATAATGAAGCTTTCTTT

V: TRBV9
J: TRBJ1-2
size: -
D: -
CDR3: CASSVKRAGGYTF
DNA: TGTGCCAGCAGCGTTAAAAGGGCCGGGGGCTACACCTTC

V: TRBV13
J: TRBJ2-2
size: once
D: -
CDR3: CASSEPFRQIRNTGELFF
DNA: TGTGCCAGCAGCGAGCCCTTTAGGCAGATACGTAACACCGGGGAGCTGTTTTTT

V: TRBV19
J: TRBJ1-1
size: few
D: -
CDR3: CASNAEMNTEAFF
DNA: TGTGCCAGTAACGCGGAAATGAACACTGAAGCTTTCTTT

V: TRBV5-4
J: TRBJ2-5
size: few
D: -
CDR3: CASSFQETQYF
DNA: TGTGCCAGCAGCTTCCAAGAGACCCAGTACTTC

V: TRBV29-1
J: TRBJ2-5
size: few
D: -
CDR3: CSVVGGDRLTQETQYF
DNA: TGCAGCGTTGTGGGGGGAGACAGACTTACACAAGAGACCCAGTACTTC

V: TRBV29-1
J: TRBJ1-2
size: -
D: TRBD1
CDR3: CSVEMETGGAVNGYTF
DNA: TGCAGCGTTGAAATGGAGACAGGGGGCGCGGTCAATGGCTACACCTTC

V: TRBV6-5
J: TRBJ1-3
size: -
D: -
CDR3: CASSYDGESSGNTIYF
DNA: TGTGCCAGCAGTTATGACGGCGAAAGTTCGGGAAACACCATATATTTT

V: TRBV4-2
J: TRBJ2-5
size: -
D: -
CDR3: CASSPTGPETQYF
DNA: TGTGCCAGCAGCCCGACTGGGCCGGAGACCCAGTACTTC

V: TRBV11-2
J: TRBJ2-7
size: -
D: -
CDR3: CASSLDGVYEQYF
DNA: TGTGCCAGCAGCTTAGATGGGGTCTACGAGCAGTACTTC

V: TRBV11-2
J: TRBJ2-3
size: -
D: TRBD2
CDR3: CASSLGERGVYF
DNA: TGTGCCAGCAGCTTAGGGGAGCGGGGGGTGTATTTT

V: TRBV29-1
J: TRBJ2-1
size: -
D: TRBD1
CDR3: CSVEDPGTGIDNEQFF
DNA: TGCAGCGTTGAAGACCCCGGGACAGGGATTGACAATGAGCAGTTCTTC

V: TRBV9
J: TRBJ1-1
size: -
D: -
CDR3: CASSFPGAGNTEAFF
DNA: TGTGCCAGCAGCTTTCCGGGGGCGGGGAACACTGAAGCTTTCTTT

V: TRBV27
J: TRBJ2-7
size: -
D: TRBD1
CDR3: CASSLYGTGGVSYEQYF
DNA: TGTGCCAGCAGTTTATACGGGACAGGGGGAGTTTCCTACGAGCAGTACTTC

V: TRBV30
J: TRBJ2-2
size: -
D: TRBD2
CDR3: CAWSGVGLAGQNTGELFF
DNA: TGTGCCTGGAGTGGAGTGGGACTAGCGGGCCAGAACACCGGGGAGCTGTTTTTT

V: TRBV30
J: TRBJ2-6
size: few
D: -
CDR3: CAWSLTGIEDVLTF
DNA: TGTGCCTGGAGTTTAACAGGGATTGAGGACGTCCTGACTTTC

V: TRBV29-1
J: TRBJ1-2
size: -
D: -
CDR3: CSVEAVGFDGYTF
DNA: TGCAGCGTTGAAGCAGTTGGCTTCGATGGCTACACCTTC

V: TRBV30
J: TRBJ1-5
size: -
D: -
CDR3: CAWSVQGDQPQHF
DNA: TGTGCCTGGAGTGTACAAGGCGATCAGCCCCAGCATTTT

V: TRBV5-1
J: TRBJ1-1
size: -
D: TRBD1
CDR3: CASSLEGQANTEAFF
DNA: TGCGCCAGCAGCTTGGAGGGACAGGCGAACACTGAAGCTTTCTTT

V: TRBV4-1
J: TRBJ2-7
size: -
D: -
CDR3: CASSQDPETGYYEQYF
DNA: TGCGCCAGCAGCCAAGATCCCGAGACAGGATACTACGAGCAGTACTTC

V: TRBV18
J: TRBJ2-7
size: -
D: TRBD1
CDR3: CASSPEPGQGYEQYF
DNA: TGTGCCAGCTCACCAGAACCGGGACAGGGTTACGAGCAGTACTTC

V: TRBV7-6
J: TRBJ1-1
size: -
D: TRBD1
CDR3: CASSLTRDSLDGEAFF
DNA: TGTGCCAGCAGCTTAACCCGGGACAGCCTGGATGGTGAAGCTTTCTTT

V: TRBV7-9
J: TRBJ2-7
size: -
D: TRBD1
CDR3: CASSLDRGRVDEQYF
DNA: TGTGCCAGCAGCCTGGACAGGGGGCGCGTCGACGAGCAGTACTTC

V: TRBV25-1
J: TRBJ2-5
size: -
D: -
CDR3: CASSESQTQYF
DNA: TGTGCCAGCAGTGAATCACAGACCCAGTACTTC

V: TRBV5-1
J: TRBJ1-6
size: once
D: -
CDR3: CASSGQGNSPLHF
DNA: TGCGCCAGCAGTGGGCAGGGGAATTCACCCCTCCACTTT

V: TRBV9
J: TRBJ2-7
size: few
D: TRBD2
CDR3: CASSPGTSVSYEQYF
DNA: TGTGCCAGCAGCCCTGGGACTAGCGTCTCCTACGAGCAGTACTTC

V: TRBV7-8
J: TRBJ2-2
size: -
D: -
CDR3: CASSPQSRGWDTGELFF
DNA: TGTGCCAGCAGCCCGCAATCGCGGGGTTGGGACACCGGGGAGCTGTTTTTT

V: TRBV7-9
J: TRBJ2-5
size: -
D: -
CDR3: CASKRPPPRDQKWETQYF
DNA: TGTGCCAGCAAGCGCCCTCCCCCCCGGGACCAAAAGTGGGAGACCCAGTACTTC

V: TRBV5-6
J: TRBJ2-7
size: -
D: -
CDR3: CASSLEGKPYEQYF
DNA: TGTGCCAGCAGCTTGGAGGGAAAACCCTACGAGCAGTACTTC

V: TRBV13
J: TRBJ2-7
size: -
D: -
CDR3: CASSSPGSSYEQYF
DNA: TGTGCCAGCAGCTCGCCCGGCAGCTCCTACGAGCAGTACTTC

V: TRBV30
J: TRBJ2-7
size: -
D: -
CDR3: CAWSGQGLYGYEQYF
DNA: TGTGCCTGGAGTGGGCAGGGATTATATGGCTACGAGCAGTACTTC

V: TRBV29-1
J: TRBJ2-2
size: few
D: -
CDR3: CSANAGTTGELFF
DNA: TGCAGCGCAAACGCGGGGACCACCGGGGAGCTGTTTTTT

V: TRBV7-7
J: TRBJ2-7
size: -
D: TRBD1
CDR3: CASSPGQGTPYEQYF
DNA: TGTGCTAGCAGCCCGGGACAGGGGACCCCCTACGAGCAGTACTTC

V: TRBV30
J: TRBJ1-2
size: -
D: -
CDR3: CAWTPGADGYTF
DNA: TGTGCCTGGACCCCAGGGGCGGATGGCTACACCTTC

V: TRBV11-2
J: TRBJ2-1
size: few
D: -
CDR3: CASSLIDEQFF
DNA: TGTGCCAGCAGCTTAATCGATGAGCAGTTCTTC

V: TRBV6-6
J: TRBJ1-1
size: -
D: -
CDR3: CASSVQTEAFF
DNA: TGTGCCAGCAGTGTACAAACTGAAGCTTTCTTT

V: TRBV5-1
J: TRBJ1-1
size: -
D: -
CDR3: CASSSPVGRNTEAFF
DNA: TGCGCCAGCAGCTCGCCGGTGGGACGGAACACTGAAGCTTTCTTT